This paragraph reports one TCR beta chain. Its specificity is unknown. Each CDR3 protein is one row after TCRdb ran MiXCR on the reads. Among roughly 100,000 distinct CDR3 sequences listed, 16% were seen once. Germline CDR1 reads SGHAT; CDR2 reads FQNNGV. V lost 1 base and J lost 5, with 17 bases in between. This CDR3 has 16 amino acids. This sample is drawn from a study of T cell repertoires in cytomegalovirus infection. Broader study findings: HLA-C-restricted CMV-specific TCR beta clonotypes prevailed in the ex vivo response.

The V and J genes are TRBV11-2 and TRBJ1-2; maybe TRBD1 (5 bases). The sequenced sample consisted of PBMCs. This sequence originates from a human donor in good health (CMV status not recorded). Some clones in this sample may be carry-over from other donors' samples. CDR3: CASSLASGRLSYGYTF. In nucleotides, the CDR3 is TGTGCCAGCAGCTTAGCTTCGGGACGGCTGTCGTATGGCTACACCTTC.